The 20 T cell receptor beta chains in this list originate from one sample, sequenced in a study of T cells in localized non-small cell lung cancer. Sequencing was performed with immunoSEQ multiplex PCR; in TCRdb, only in-frame clones are kept and a portion is missing. Of 4,500 to 5,000 clones in the sample, 25% to 35% were seen once. The specimen was lung tumor tissue, collected before any cancer treatment. The receptors were gathered from a man between 40 and 70 years old with stage III squamous cell lung carcinoma.

This chain joins TRBV25-1 and TRBJ1-1, with a possible D match to TRBD1 (5 bases). Germline CDR1 is MGHDK and CDR2 is SYGVNS. The CDR3 loop spans 15 amino acids. Trimming left V 0 bases short and J 7 bases short, with 15 bases between. The DNA of the CDR3 is TGTGCCAGCAGTGAATATGGGACTCTGGGATTTGAAGCTTTCTTT. This encodes CASSEYGTLGFEAFF.

By share, this clone ranks as medium-sized. The CDR3 loop is CASSVVAGANNEQFF. Here the CDR3 DNA reads TGTGCCAGCAGCGTAGTAGCGGGGGCAAACAATGAGCAGTTCTTC. The chain recombines TRBV9 with TRBJ2-1, with TRBD2 matching 9 bases. V gave up 0 bases and J gave up 5 bases; unmatched junction bases: 3. Per the germline V gene, CDR1 is SGDLS and CDR2 is YYNGEE. This CDR3 has 15 residues.

The CDR3 sequence is CASSRGTGIPYEQYF. DNA of the CDR3: TGTGCCAGCAGCAGAGGGACAGGGATTCCCTACGAGCAGTACTTC. The V call is TRBV7-6, the J call TRBJ2-7; 9 positions agree with TRBD1. After removal of 5 bases from V and 2 bases from J, the junction contained 7 bases not matched to a gene. This CDR3 is 15 amino acids long. The germline V gene encodes CDR1 SGHVS and CDR2 FNYEAQ.

This clone has only a few counts. The chain employs TRBV9 and TRBJ2-1, with a tentative D call TRBD1 (6 bases). Germline assignment: CDR1 SGDLS and CDR2 YYNGEE. The CDR3 totals 15 residues. The V end was cut by 6 bases, the J end by 2 bases, with 15 bases between. This chain's CDR3 is CASTPGGRTYNEQFF. CDR3 DNA: TGTGCCAGCACCCCTGGGGGCAGAACCTACAATGAGCAGTTCTTC.

This clone was recorded a few times. The chain uses TRBV10-2 and TRBJ1-1, with TRBD1 as a possible D gene (6 bases). The CDR3 is 16 residues long. Per germline, CDR1 WSHSY and CDR2 SAAADI. V dropped 3 bases and J dropped 4 bases, with 18 bases sitting between them. The CDR3 protein is CASSEQAGVRSTEAFF. Here the CDR3 DNA reads TGCGCCAGCAGTGAACAGGCAGGGGTTCGGAGCACTGAAGCTTTCTTT.

This clone was recorded a few times. This chain connects TRBV7-6 to TRBJ2-2; TRBD2 matches at 8 bases. V shed 4 bases, J shed 6 bases, and the junction held 7 bases outside the gene matches. The CDR3 is made up of 15 amino acids. Germline CDR1 SGHVS, CDR2 FNYEAQ. The CDR3 spells CASSSRERGPGELFF. DNA for the CDR3: TGTGCCAGCAGCTCCCGGGAGCGGGGGCCCGGGGAGCTGTTTTTT.

The chain is built from TRBV10-3 and TRBJ1-1, with 10 bases aligning to TRBD1. The CDR3 spans 14 residues. Looked up from germline, CDR1 is ENHRY and CDR2 is SYGVKD. With V trimmed by 8 bases and J by 5 bases, 8 bases remained unmatched. The CDR3 DNA follows: TGTGCCATCGGAGGCCCGGGACAGGGGACTGAAGCTTTCTTT. Translated: CAIGGPGQGTEAFF.

Only a few counts were recorded for this clone. This chain's CDR3 is CASSTLAGVYNEQFF. The CDR3 bases are TGTGCCAGCAGCACATTAGCGGGGGTTTACAATGAGCAGTTCTTC. The chain employs TRBV7-1 and TRBJ2-1; 9 nucleotides match TRBD2. TRBV7-1 is assigned to the ORF class and has an uncertain function. CDR3 length: 15 residues. The ends lost 5 bases at V and 4 bases at J; junction bases unmatched: 6.

The chain links TRBV15 to TRBJ1-1; TRBD1 agrees at 8 bases. The ends lost 4 bases at V and 3 bases at J; junction bases unmatched: 4. The CDR3 loop spans 14 amino acids. CDR1 and CDR2 (germline): LNHNV, YYDKDF (reference sequence). CDR3 loop: CATSKTGGDTEAFF. CDR3 DNA: TGTGCCACCAGCAAAACAGGGGGGGACACTGAAGCTTTCTTT.

The chain joins TRBV4-1 to TRBJ2-2, with TRBD2 as a possible D gene (6 bases). Trimming stripped 3 bases from V and 4 bases from J, with 12 bases between. Germline values: CDR1 MGHRA, CDR2 YSYEKL. CDR3 length: 15 amino acids. CDR3 nucleotide sequence: TGCGCCAGCAGCCAGGGGGAGGACACCACCGGGGAGCTGTTTTTT. Amino acids: CASSQGEDTTGELFF.

This clone was observed a few times. This chain connects TRBV9 to TRBJ2-2; 7 nucleotides agree with TRBD2. CDR3 length equals 15 residues. The germline CDR1 and CDR2 sequences are SGDLS and YYNGEE. Losses at the gene ends were 5 bases for V and 0 bases for J; bases not matched to a gene: 4. CDR3 DNA sequence: TGTGCCAGCAGAAGACTAGCCACGAACACCGGGGAGCTGTTTTTT. It encodes CASRRLATNTGELFF.

By share, this clone ranks as medium-sized. The gene calls are TRBV9 and TRBJ1-1; unclear D gene. The CDR3 length is 14 residues. CDR1 and CDR2 (germline): SGDLS, YYNGEE. The ends were cut back, 0 bases at V and 10 bases at J, with 16 bases in the middle. DNA for the CDR3: TGTGCCAGCAGCGTAGCATCGGACGGTATGGTAGCTTTCTTT. It codes for CASSVASDGMVAFF.

This clone appeared a few times. The CDR3 sequence is CASSLHRDSEQYF. As DNA, the CDR3 is TGTGCCAGCAGCCTTCACCGGGACAGCGAGCAGTACTTC. The rearrangement links TRBV14 to TRBJ2-7, with 7 bases identical to TRBD1. Germline CDR1 and CDR2: SGHDN and FVKESK. The CDR3 has 13 residues. Trimming removed 4 bases from V and 6 bases from J; junction bases left unmatched: 6.

In its sample, this clone ranks as medium-sized. V usage is TRBV11-3 and J usage is TRBJ1-2, with 9 bases identical to TRBD1. The CDR3 extends over 15 amino acids. From germline, CDR1 is SGHNT and CDR2 YENEEA. The V gene end was trimmed by 5 bases and the J gene end by 2 bases; junction bases not matched to a gene: 6. CDR3 region: CASSPFGTGNYGYTF. CDR3 DNA: TGTGCCAGCAGCCCCTTCGGGACAGGGAACTATGGCTACACCTTC. The complete variable domain, with remaining parts taken from reference TRBV11-3 and TRBJ1-2, reads EAGVVQSPRYKIIEKKQPVAFWCNPISGHNTLYWYLQNLGQGPELLIRYENEEAVDDSQLPKDRFSAERLKGVDSTLKIQPAELGDSAVYLCASSPFGTGNYGYTFGSGTRLTVV.

This clone was seen more than once but under ten times. V is TRBV6-8 and J is TRBJ1-1; perhaps TRBD1 as D (5 bases). The CDR3 totals 14 residues. Trimming took 6 bases from V and 1 from J, leaving 12 bases between them. Germline CDR1 MNHGY, CDR2 SAAAGT. In DNA, the CDR3 is TGTGCCAGCAGAAGACAGAGCCCGAACACTGAAGCTTTCTTT. This codes for CASRRQSPNTEAFF.

This clone was recorded a few times. This rearrangement joins TRBV11-3 to TRBJ2-7; D call uncertain. This CDR3 has 15 residues. V lost 3 bases and J lost 0, with 12 bases in between. Germline V lookup: CDR1 SGHNT, CDR2 YENEEA. CDR3 amino acids: CASSLEALSSYEQYF. The DNA for the CDR3 is TGTGCCAGCAGCTTGGAAGCCTTGAGCTCCTACGAGCAGTACTTC.

This clone was detected only a few times. DNA for the CDR3: TGTGCCAGCAGTGTGCTAGCGGGGGAAGGAATGAGGCAGTTCTTC. Its protein product is CASSVLAGEGMRQFF. The chain couples TRBV6-8 to TRBJ2-1; 10 bases are a match to TRBD2. V shed 5 bases, J shed 12 bases, and the junction held 13 bases outside the gene matches. The CDR3 covers 15 residues. Looked up from germline, CDR1 is MNHGY and CDR2 is SAAAGT.

This clone was seen a handful of times. The chain uses TRBV5-1 and TRBJ2-7; the D call may be TRBD1 or TRBD2 (5 bases each). Germline-derived CDR1 and CDR2 are SGHRS and YFSETQ. Trimming removed 0 bases at V and 5 bases at J, with 12 bases between. This CDR3 has 14 residues. Here the CDR3 reads CASSLANGGNEQYF. CDR3 coding DNA: TGCGCCAGCAGCTTGGCTAATGGGGGAAACGAGCAGTACTTC.

This clone was observed a handful of times. The chain links TRBV23-1 to TRBJ1-1; perhaps TRBD1 as D (5 bases). TRBV23-1 is reported as an ORF; its role is uncertain. The CDR3 loop spans 15 amino acids. V was trimmed by 0 bases and J by 5 bases, leaving 13 bases between them. The CDR3 here is CASSQSEGLQTEAFF. The CDR3 DNA reads TGCGCCAGCAGTCAATCAGAGGGGCTCCAGACTGAAGCTTTCTTT.

This clone turned up a few times. The chain employs TRBV9 and TRBJ2-3; 7 positions agree with TRBD1. V was pared by 0 bases and J by 8 bases, with 0 bases of the junction left unmatched. This CDR3 spans 12 amino acids. Germline-derived CDR1 and CDR2 are SGDLS and YYNGEE. The CDR3: CASSVEGATQYF. The CDR3 DNA reads as TGTGCCAGCAGCGTAGAGGGGGCTACGCAGTATTTT.